The 32 T cell receptor beta chains in this list originate from one sample, sequenced in a study of tumor and adjacent non-tumor tissue in lung cancer. TCRbeta libraries were built with three rounds of nested PCR, modified from ARM-PCR. TCRdb independently ran MiXCR on the multiplex PCR reads; one entry per CDR3 protein. The sample shows about 85,000 distinct CDR3 sequences, about three fifths of them seen only once. RNA was extracted from bulk tissue without any cell sorting. Material: lung tumor tissue. The receptor source for this set is a man between 65 and 85 years old with non-small cell lung cancer.

This clonotype showed up just a few times. A much larger clonotype is one base distant, so this may be a read error. The V and J genes are TRBV6-1 and TRBJ2-4; 10 positions match TRBD2. The CDR3 runs 13 residues. Germline-derived CDR1 and CDR2 are MNHNS and SASEGT. J lost 16 bases, V lost 4 bases, and 10 bases had no gene match. The chain's CDR3 is CASSGIAGGLPYF. The CDR3 coding sequence is TGTGCCAGCAGTGGAATAGCGGGGGGCCTTCCCTACTTC.

The gene calls are TRBV11-3 and TRBJ2-7, with D possibly being TRBD2 (5 bases). The V end was cut by 5 bases, the J end by 3 bases, with 11 bases between. The CDR3 loop spans 13 amino acids. CDR1 and CDR2 from the germline V gene are SGHNT and YENEEA. The CDR3 is CASSTGNIYEQYF. CDR3 bases: TGTGCCAGCAGCACCGGGAACATCTACGAGCAGTACTTC.

This clonotype was detected only once. As the CDR3 is not closed by the conserved phenylalanine or tryptophan, this likely results from a read error. The chain joins TRBV4-2 to TRBJ2-2; 7 bases fit TRBD2. The CDR3 runs 16 residues. CDR1 and CDR2 (germline): LGHNA, YNFKEQ. As DNA, the CDR3 is TGTGCCAGGAGCCAAACTAGCGTGAGTTTAGGCGGGGAGCTGTTTCTT. It yields the protein CARSQTSVSLGGELFL.

This clonotype is medium-sized in the sample. The chain employs TRBV11-2 and TRBJ2-3; no firm D call. The V gene lost 5 bases and the J gene lost 4 bases, with 10 bases spanning the gap. The CDR3 loop spans 13 amino acids. In germline, CDR1 is SGHAT, CDR2 FQNNGV. CDR3 sequence: CASSRLNADTQYF. CDR3 bases: TGTGCCAGCAGCCGGCTAAATGCAGATACGCAGTATTTT. The full variable domain, its missing parts supplied by reference TRBV11-2 and TRBJ2-3, is EAGVAQSPRYKIIEKRQSVAFWCNPISGHATLYWYQQILGQGPKLLIQFQNNGVVDDSQLPKDRFSAERLKGVDSTLKIQPAKLEDSAVYLCASSRLNADTQYFGPGTRLTVL.

This clonotype was observed a single time. The chain combines TRBV4-2 with TRBJ2-5, with TRBD2 as a possible D gene (5 bases). This CDR3 is 13 amino acids long. The germline V gene encodes CDR1 LGHNA and CDR2 YNFKEQ. The V and J ends lost 7 bases and 4 bases respectively, with 13 bases between them. The DNA for the CDR3 is TGTGCCAGCAACCTCGAGGGCCGAGAGACCCAGTACTTC. Encoded protein: CASNLEGRETQYF.

This clonotype was found a few times. A much larger clone lies one base from this, so it may be a read error. The chain recombines TRBV4-2 with TRBJ1-1; D is unresolved. Germline assignment: CDR1 LGHNA and CDR2 YNFKEQ. The V end was cut by 3 bases, the J end by 1 base, with 15 bases between. CDR3 length equals 16 residues. CDR3 loop: CASSQTCSVSNTEAFF. The CDR3 DNA follows: TGTGCCAGCAGCCAGACTTGTAGTGTCTCGAACACTGAAGCTTTCTTT.

This clonotype has just one count. The chain is built from TRBV20-1 and TRBJ1-2; D ambiguous. This CDR3 has 15 amino acids. Deletions cut 0 bases from V and 7 bases from J, with 18 bases between. Germline loops: CDR1 DFQATT, CDR2 SNEGSKA (reference sequence). CDR3 sequence reads: CSARDPARLVGGYTF. The CDR3 DNA reads TGCAGTGCTAGAGATCCGGCGAGACTTGTTGGTGGCTACACCTTC.

A remark on this clonotype: An end of the junction differs from the germline gene, which may be a read error. The chain carries TRBV5-1 and TRBJ1-2; D is unresolved. This CDR3 has 14 amino acids. Germline V CDR1 and CDR2: SGHRS, YFSETQ. The CDR3 DNA reads TGCGCCAGCAGCTTGGACATTGGCGACTATGACTACACCTTC. It encodes CASSLDIGDYDYTF.

Details on this clonotype: This may arise from a read error, as a much more abundant clone is one base away. The V gene is TRBV20-1, the J gene TRBJ1-1, with TRBD1 as a possible D gene (6 bases). The CDR3 spans 12 residues. The germline gives CDR1 DFQATT, CDR2 SNEGSKA (reference sequence). The DNA of the CDR3 is TGCAATGCTAAAGGGGGGGTTACTGAAGCTTTCTTT. It specifies CNAKGGVTEAFF.

This clonotype was found many times. The rearrangement joins TRBV28 to TRBJ2-7; D assignment may be TRBD1 or TRBD2 (5 bases each). The CDR3 is 16 residues long. The V gene's germline CDR1 is MDHEN and CDR2 SYDVKM. V shed 8 bases and J shed 9 bases, with 29 bases lying between them. This CDR3 is CASPPSGTVFGVRQYF. The CDR3, as DNA: TGTGCCAGCCCCCCCTCAGGGACCGTTTTCGGAGTGAGGCAGTACTTC.

This clonotype was seen at least ten times. The rearrangement links TRBV7-2 to TRBJ2-7, with a tentative D call TRBD2 (5 bases). Per germline, CDR1 SGHTA and CDR2 FQGNSA. V lost 3 bases and J lost 2, with 14 bases in between. The CDR3 sequence is 15 residues long. CDR3 residues: CASSFSAVPAYEQYF. CDR3 in DNA: TGTGCCAGCAGCTTTTCAGCGGTACCCGCCTACGAGCAGTACTTC.

Points on this clonotype: One end of the junction fails to match germline, which may point to a read error. The gene calls are TRBV7-9 and TRBJ2-3; D may be TRBD2 (6 bases). The CDR3 has 15 amino acids. From germline, CDR1 is SEHNR and CDR2 FQNEAQ (reference sequence). CDR3 loop: CASSVGGVLTPSHYF. CDR3 sequence (DNA): TGTGCCAGCAGCGTCGGGGGAGTACTAACTCCCTCGCACTATTTT.

This clonotype was found once. V usage is TRBV6-1 and J usage is TRBJ2-5; possible D gene TRBD2, 5 bases. The germline CDR1 and CDR2 sequences are MNHNS and SASEGT. Trimming cost V 0 bases and J 7 bases, with 15 bases left between them. The CDR3 totals 15 residues. The CDR3, as DNA: TGTGCCAGCAGTGAAGCCCTAGTGGGGAGCGGGACCCAGTACTTC. The encoded protein is CASSEALVGSGTQYF.

This clonotype was counted ten times or more. The rearrangement uses TRBV5-1 and TRBJ2-5; no reliable D call. The V gene's germline CDR1 is SGHRS and CDR2 YFSETQ. V dropped 0 bases and J dropped 2 bases, with 5 bases sitting between them. The CDR3 contains 13 residues. CDR3 loop: CASSLGAQETQYF. Written as DNA, the CDR3 is TGCGCCAGCAGCTTGGGGGCACAAGAGACCCAGTACTTC.

This chain links TRBV7-9 with TRBJ1-2; D may be TRBD1 (6 bases). Germline CDR1 SEHNR, CDR2 FQNEAQ (reference sequence). CDR3 size: 15 residues. The V gene lost 0 bases and the J gene lost 8 bases, with 16 bases spanning the gap. CDR3 coding DNA: TGTGCCAGCAGCTTAGCGGGACGGGGGGCTCGGGGCTACACCTTC. Its translation is CASSLAGRGARGYTF.

This clonotype was seen more than once but under ten times. This clone may be a read error of a much larger clone one base away. This chain joins TRBV28 and TRBJ1-1; TRBD1 is a possible D gene (6 bases). Germline V CDR1 and CDR2: MDHEN, SYDVKM. CDR3 length equals 15 residues. The CDR3 DNA follows: TGTGCCAGCAGCCGAGGGGGTATCATGAACACTGAAACTTTCTTT. This encodes CASSRGGIMNTETFF.

Details on this clonotype: One end of the junction does not line up with germline, which may come from a read error. V and J are TRBV11-2 and TRBJ2-5; D is possibly TRBD2 (5 bases). Per germline, CDR1 SGHAT and CDR2 FQNNGV. The CDR3 spans 14 residues. DNA of the CDR3: TGTGCCAACAGCCCCAGGACTGTACAAGAGACCCAGTACTTC. As protein: CANSPRTVQETQYF.

Comment on this clonotype: It may be a read error: a sequence one base away is much more abundant. J is TRBJ2-7 and V is TRBV5-4, with 7 bases fitting TRBD1. The CDR3 has 15 residues. Per germline, CDR1 SGHNT and CDR2 YYREEE (reference sequence). Losses at the gene ends were 4 bases for V and 0 bases for J; bases not matched to a gene: 7. DNA of the CDR3: TGTGCCAGCAGCAACGACAGGGATCCCTCCTACGAGCAGTACTTC. Translating it yields CASSNDRDPSYEQYF.

In regard to this clonotype: At one boundary the junction diverges from the germline segment, which might be a read error. V is TRBV11-1 and J is TRBJ1-2; D call uncertain. The CDR3 spans 13 residues. Per germline, CDR1 SGHAT and CDR2 FQDESV (reference sequence). The CDR3 loop is CASSIQKGYSYTF. Written as DNA, the CDR3 is TGTGCCAGCAGCATACAGAAGGGCTATAGCTACACCTTC.

A note on this clonotype: A read error is likely, as this CDR3 ends without the conserved phenylalanine or tryptophan. V is TRBV4-1 and J is TRBJ2-1, with D perhaps matching TRBD2 (6 bases). There are 15 residues in the CDR3. V lost 6 bases and J lost 8, with 20 bases in between. Looked up from germline, CDR1 is MGHRA and CDR2 is YSYEKL. The CDR3 loop is CASSPPEGARYEQFL. CDR3 bases: TGCGCCAGCAGTCCCCCGGAGGGCGCAAGGTATGAGCAGTTCTTA.

This clonotype was observed a handful of times. The chain links TRBV6-5 to TRBJ2-7; TRBD1 matches 7 bases. In germline, CDR1 is MNHEY, CDR2 SVGAGI. With V trimmed by 4 bases and J by 9 bases, 6 bases remained unmatched. The CDR3 is 12 amino acids. The CDR3 protein is CASSFHRGVQYF. CDR3 bases: TGTGCCAGCAGTTTCCACAGGGGCGTGCAGTACTTC.

This clonotype was counted once. The conserved closing phenylalanine or tryptophan is absent in this CDR3, likely reflecting a read error. The CDR3 protein is CASCYSTTGGFYEQYL. CDR3 bases: TGTGCCAGCTGTTACTCGACGACAGGTGGCTTCTACGAGCAGTACCTC. This sequence joins TRBV6-5 and TRBJ2-7, with TRBD1 as a possible D gene (6 bases). Germline CDR1 is MNHEY and CDR2 is SVGAGI. The length of the CDR3 is 16 residues.

Comments on this clonotype: The junction differs from germline at one of its ends, possibly a read error. Here the CDR3 reads CANSYSRPSSGNIIYF. The CDR3 DNA reads as TGTGCCAACAGTTACTCTCGCCCGAGCTCTGGAAACATCATATATTTT. This rearrangement joins TRBV6-5 to TRBJ1-3; D gene unclear. The CDR3 length is 16 residues. Germline V gene lookup returns CDR1 MNHEY and CDR2 SVGAGI.

The chain employs TRBV11-2 and TRBJ2-7; D gene uncertain. In germline, CDR1 is SGHAT, CDR2 FQNNGV. V was pared by 2 bases and J by 0 bases, with 8 bases between. The CDR3 covers 14 residues. Here the CDR3 reads CASSLTPSSYEQYF. The CDR3 nucleotides are TGTGCCAGCAGCTTAACTCCCAGCTCCTACGAGCAGTACTTC.

Many counts were recorded for this clonotype. V usage is TRBV4-2 and J usage is TRBJ2-1, with D hard to call. The V and J ends lost 0 bases and 9 bases respectively, with 9 bases between them. The length of the CDR3 is 13 residues. CDR1 and CDR2 (germline): LGHNA, YNFKEQ. CDR3 bases: TGTGCCAGCAGCCAAGATGGGGTGGGTGAGCAGTTCTTC. It yields the protein CASSQDGVGEQFF.

V gene TRBV5-1 combines with J gene TRBJ2-3; D gene uncertain. Trimming took off 0 bases at V and 1 base at J, with 9 bases between the two ends. CDR3 length: 15 residues. CDR1 and CDR2 (germline): SGHRS, YFSETQ. CDR3 bases: TGCGCCAGCAGCTTGGATGACACAGGCACAGATACGCAGTATTTT. Protein sequence: CASSLDDTGTDTQYF. Drawing the rest from reference TRBV5-1 and TRBJ2-3, the complete variable domain is KAGVTQTPRYLIKTRGQQVTLSCSPISGHRSVSWYQQTPGQGLQFLFEYFSETQRNKGNFPGRFSGRQFSNSRSEMNVSTLELGDSALYLCASSLDDTGTDTQYFGPGTRLTVL.

In its sample, this clonotype was seen a few times. The chain uses TRBV7-9 and TRBJ2-7; D is perhaps TRBD1 (6 bases). The V end lost 8 bases, the J end lost 8 bases, and 13 bases lay between the germline ends. In germline, CDR1 is SEHNR, CDR2 FQNEAQ (reference sequence). The CDR3 loop spans 11 amino acids. The CDR3 reads CASVGTYKQYF. DNA for the CDR3: TGTGCCAGCGTAGGGACATACAAGCAGTACTTC. Variable domain in full (rest from reference TRBV7-9 and TRBJ2-7): DTGVSQNPRHKITKRGQNVTFRCDPISEHNRLYWYRQTLGQGPEFLTYFQNEAQLEKSRLLSDRFSAERPKGSFSTLEIQRTEQGDSAMYLCASVGTYKQYFGPGTRLTVT.

A remark on this clonotype: Since no conserved phenylalanine or tryptophan closes the CDR3, a read error is the likely cause. CDR3 loop: CASSLREVDYEQYS. CDR3 DNA sequence: TGTGCCAGCAGTCTCAGGGAAGTGGACTACGAGCAGTACTCC. The rearrangement links TRBV28 to TRBJ2-7, with TRBD1 as a possible D gene (5 bases). From germline, CDR1 is MDHEN and CDR2 SYDVKM. Trimming stripped 5 bases from V and 3 bases from J, with 14 bases between. The CDR3 is made up of 14 amino acids.

This clonotype occurred many times. V is TRBV5-5 and J is TRBJ1-4; D is undetermined. This CDR3 is built from 15 residues. CDR1 and CDR2 (germline): SGHKS, YYEKEE (reference sequence). V was clipped by 3 bases and J by 5 bases, with 14 bases between them. CDR3 region: CASSSQPGLNEKLFF. In DNA form, the CDR3 reads TGTGCCAGCAGCTCCCAGCCGGGCCTAAATGAAAAACTGTTTTTT.

A remark on this clonotype: Here the CDR3 omits its conserved ending phenylalanine or tryptophan, so a read error is the likely source. The V call is TRBV6-1, the J call TRBJ2-6, with D possibly TRBD1 on 6 matching bases. The CDR3 spans 16 residues. Germline V lookup: CDR1 MNHNS, CDR2 SASEGT. The CDR3 DNA follows: TGTGCCAGCAGTGCCCAGGACAGCTCTGGGACCAACGTCCTGACTTTA. Protein sequence: CASSAQDSSGTNVLTL.

This clonotype was seen just once. The V and J genes are TRBV20-1 and TRBJ2-1; possibly TRBD2 for D (6 bases). The germline gives CDR1 DFQATT, CDR2 SNEGSKA (reference sequence). This CDR3 spans 12 amino acids. The CDR3 DNA reads as TGCTGTGGGAAACGGGGGTCCAATGAGCAGTTCTTC. Translated, it gives CCGKRGSNEQFF.

Notes on this clonotype: This CDR3 fails to terminate in the conserved phenylalanine or tryptophan, so it likely reflects a read error. The chain recombines TRBV11-3 with TRBJ1-1; maybe TRBD1 (6 bases). CDR1 is SGHNT, CDR2 YENEEA, per germline. CDR3 length: 16 residues. The CDR3 spells CGSSRSGTNMNTEAFI. In DNA form, the CDR3 reads TGTGGAAGCAGCCGCAGCGGGACAAATATGAACACTGAAGCTTTCATT.